The sequence of this T cell receptor (beta chain) was determined in a study of cytomegalovirus exposure and HLA in healthy donors. Findings and caveats of the study: Later analysis showed TCR association rates varying by HLA locus, highest for DRB1 and lowest for HLA-C. Presence/absence analyses supposed approximately even sequencing depth among donors.

V was clipped by 4 bases and J by 4 bases, with 16 bases between them. Germline V lookup: CDR1 GTSNPN, CDR2 SVGIG (reference sequence). This CDR3 comprises 14 residues. The PCR was carried out with 60 Vbeta primers and 13 Jbeta primers. The method was immunoSEQ multiplex PCR; TCRdb's version includes in-frame clones alone and lacks a portion of them. Among fewer than 200,000 clones listed, approximately 80% were seen once. As for this clone: Its antigen is unidentified.

This TCR was recovered from a male donor in good health and CMV-seropositive. This rearrangement joins TRBV30 to TRBJ1-2, with D perhaps matching TRBD1 (5 bases). Sequencing was carried out using PBMCs. The CDR3 protein is CAWTSRVFFYGYTF. The CDR3 DNA reads as TGTGCCTGGACCTCCAGGGTTTTCTTCTATGGCTACACCTTC.